Each of the 30 T cell receptor beta chains below was sequenced from the same sample in a study of T cell repertoires in cytomegalovirus infection. TCRdb recomputed calls from the reads with MiXCR, one row per CDR3 protein. The data hold some 350,000 distinct CDR3 sequences, with 18% observed a single time. The sample comprised PBMCs. The receptors shown here come from a human donor in good health (CMV status not recorded). Some clones in this sample may be carry-over from other donors' samples.

J is TRBJ2-1 and V is TRBV7-2; 9 positions agree with TRBD1. CDR1 and CDR2 from the germline V gene are SGHTA and FQGNSA. This CDR3 is 15 amino acids long. J was trimmed by 9 bases and V by 5 bases; bases with no gene match: 11. CDR3 sequence: CASSTPKTGGFEQFF. CDR3 DNA: TGTGCCAGCAGCACGCCCAAGACAGGGGGGTTTGAGCAGTTCTTC.

This clonotype was counted many times. This chain links TRBV7-6 with TRBJ2-1; D not certain. CDR1 is SGHVS, CDR2 FNYEAQ, per germline. This CDR3 comprises 15 residues. V dropped 0 bases and J dropped 5 bases, with 11 bases sitting between them. DNA for the CDR3: TGTGCCAGCAGCTTAGCTGTTGAGGCCGACAATGAGCAGTTCTTC. It codes for CASSLAVEADNEQFF.

This clonotype has only a few counts. V gene TRBV20-1 combines with J gene TRBJ2-3; TRBD2 aligns across 7 bases. Per germline, CDR1 DFQATT and CDR2 SNEGSKA (reference sequence). The CDR3 runs to 12 residues. This CDR3 reads CNTGGSTDTQYF. The CDR3, as DNA: TGCAACACGGGGGGTAGCACAGATACGCAGTATTTT.

In its sample, this clonotype was seen many times. The genes are TRBV7-2 and TRBJ2-2; 11 bases fit TRBD2. The CDR3 has 16 residues. Germline CDR1 reads SGHTA; CDR2 reads FQGNSA. Trimming took 4 bases from V and 0 from J; bases not matched to a gene: 1. Here the CDR3 DNA reads TGTGCCAGCAGCTGGGGACTAGCGGCGAACACCGGGGAGCTGTTTTTT. As protein: CASSWGLAANTGELFF.

The rearrangement joins TRBV5-1 to TRBJ1-1; 8 bases line up with TRBD1. V gave up 2 bases and J gave up 1 base; unmatched junction bases: 7. CDR1 is SGHRS and CDR2 is YFSETQ in the germline V gene. This CDR3 has 16 residues. The CDR3 DNA follows: TGCGCCAGCAGCTTCCCAACTGGGACAGGGAACACTGAAGCTTTCTTT. Translation gives CASSFPTGTGNTEAFF.

This clonotype was counted a single time. With a much larger clone just one base away, this may be a read error. This chain connects TRBV7-6 to TRBJ2-5; D uncertain. Germline values: CDR1 SGHVS, CDR2 FNYEAQ. CDR3 size: 16 residues. V was clipped by 0 bases and J by 2 bases, with 13 bases between them. The CDR3 loop is CASSLARRARQETQYF. CDR3 bases: TGTGCCAGCAGCTTAGCGCGTCGGGCAAGGCAAGAGACCCAGTACTTC.

Concerning this clonotype itself: A read error may account for a junction end that differs from germline. The CDR3: CASSFGGALSYEQYF. The CDR3 DNA reads TGTGCCAGCAGCTTCGGGGGGGCCCTATCCTACGAGCAGTACTTC. The chain couples TRBV5-3 to TRBJ2-7; 8 bases line up with TRBD2. TRBV5-3 is known as an ORF, though its function is uncertain. The CDR3 spans 15 residues.

This clonotype was observed a handful of times. The chain has TRBV5-1 and TRBJ2-1; TRBD2 might be the D (6 bases). Germline CDR1 is SGHRS and CDR2 is YFSETQ. The length of the CDR3 is 15 residues. Trimming took off 3 bases at V and 2 bases at J, with 12 bases between the two ends. The CDR3 DNA reads TGCGCCAGCAGCTCTCACGGGAGCGCCTACAATGAGCAGTTCTTC. Its translation: CASSSHGSAYNEQFF. Full variable domain (remainder filled in from reference TRBV5-1 and TRBJ2-1): KAGVTQTPRYLIKTRGQQVTLSCSPISGHRSVSWYQQTPGQGLQFLFEYFSETQRNKGNFPGRFSGRQFSNSRSEMNVSTLELGDSALYLCASSSHGSAYNEQFFGPGTRLTVL.

This clonotype showed up many times. The chain couples TRBV4-2 to TRBJ2-5; weak D call: TRBD1 (6 bases). CDR3 length: 15 amino acids. Trimming removed 4 bases at V and 0 bases at J, with 12 bases between. Germline lookup yields CDR1 LGHNA and CDR2 YNFKEQ. The CDR3 DNA reads as TGTGCCAGCAGCCGACAGGACAGCAACCAAGAGACCCAGTACTTC. This translates into CASSRQDSNQETQYF.

This clonotype was seen a few times. The chain links TRBV28 to TRBJ1-4, with 10 bases fitting TRBD1. The J segment lost 5 bases and the V segment lost 8 bases, leaving 5 bases of the junction unmatched. This CDR3 has 14 amino acids. From germline, CDR1 is MDHEN and CDR2 SYDVKM. The CDR3 sequence is CASGTGDLNEKLFF. The CDR3 bases are TGTGCCAGCGGGACAGGGGACCTCAATGAAAAACTGTTTTTT.

This clonotype appeared many times. A junction boundary mismatches the germline segment, possibly from a read error. The rearrangement links TRBV19 to TRBJ1-1; weak D call: TRBD1 (6 bases). Germline-derived CDR1 and CDR2 are LNHDA and SQIVND (reference sequence). The CDR3 loop spans 14 amino acids. The CDR3 DNA is TGTGCCAGTCGTATTAATTTCGGGGGCGCTGGGGCTTTCTTT. The encoded protein is CASRINFGGAGAFF.

There are many counts of this clonotype. As DNA, the CDR3 is TGTGCCAGCAGCCCCTTGGTTGGGGGACGGGATACGCAGTATTTT. Translating gives CASSPLVGGRDTQYF. This chain uses TRBV7-8 with TRBJ2-3; D is possibly TRBD1 or TRBD2 (5 bases each). The CDR3 length is 15 residues. Trimming took 5 bases from V and 6 from J, leaving 18 bases between them. In germline, CDR1 is SGHVS, CDR2 FQNEAQ.

This clonotype occurred many times. This rearrangement joins TRBV7-2 to TRBJ2-1; 13 bases match TRBD2. CDR1 is SGHTA, CDR2 FQGNSA, per germline. Unmatched junction bases numbered 8, after V lost 0 bases and J lost 0 bases. The CDR3 length is 20 residues. The CDR3 region is CASSLAGLAGRRSSYNEQFF. In DNA, the CDR3 is TGTGCCAGCAGCTTAGCGGGACTAGCGGGGCGACGTAGCTCCTACAATGAGCAGTTCTTC.

This clonotype was observed a handful of times. The chain employs TRBV9 and TRBJ2-2; D tentatively fits TRBD1 or TRBD2 (5 bases each). The CDR3 is 16 residues long. Germline CDR1 SGDLS, CDR2 YYNGEE. Between the trimmed V and J ends, which lost 0 bases and 0 bases, there was a span of 9 bases. Written as DNA, the CDR3 is TGTGCCAGCAGCGTAGTGGGGACCGCGAACACCGGGGAGCTGTTTTTT. This gives the protein CASSVVGTANTGELFF. The entire variable domain, with the rest obtained from reference TRBV9 and TRBJ2-2, is as follows: DSGVTQTPKHLITATGQRVTLRCSPRSGDLSVYWYQQSLDQGLQFLIQYYNGEERAKGNILERFSAQQFPDLHSELNLSSLELGDSALYFCASSVVGTANTGELFFGEGSRLTVL.

This sequence joins TRBV18 and TRBJ2-5, with 9 bases fitting TRBD2. Germline loops: CDR1 KGHSH, CDR2 LQKENI. After removal of 3 bases from V and 0 bases from J, the junction contained 2 bases not matched to a gene. The CDR3 sequence is 15 residues long. CDR3 DNA: TGTGCCAGCTCACCGCGGGAGGGAGACCAAGAGACCCAGTACTTC. Translated: CASSPREGDQETQYF. Based on the CDR3 plus reference TRBV18 and TRBJ2-5, the full variable domain is NAGVMQNPRHLVRRRGQEARLRCSPMKGHSHVYWYRQLPEEGLKFMVYLQKENIIDESGMPKERFSAEFPKEGPSILRIQQVVRGDSAAYFCASSPREGDQETQYFGPGTRLLVL.

This chain uses TRBV7-8 with TRBJ2-2, with D perhaps matching TRBD1 or TRBD2 (5 bases each). This CDR3 comprises 15 residues. Trimming removed 6 bases at V and 3 bases at J, with 14 bases between. CDR1 and CDR2 (germline): SGHVS, FQNEAQ. The CDR3: CASRRGRMDTGELFF. CDR3 DNA sequence: TGTGCCAGCAGAAGGGGACGGATGGACACCGGGGAGCTGTTTTTT.

This clonotype was found once. The rearrangement links TRBV2 to TRBJ1-1, with 9 positions matching TRBD1. V lost 6 bases to trimming and J lost 5 bases; unmatched junction nucleotides: 7. The V gene's germline CDR1 is SNHLY and CDR2 FYNNEI. The CDR3 has 14 residues. In nucleotides, the CDR3 is TGTGCCAGCAGGAAGACAGGGGGTATAACTGAAGCTTTCTTT. Translation gives CASRKTGGITEAFF. The full variable domain, with the rest looked up from reference TRBV2 and TRBJ1-1, is EPEVTQTPSHQVTQMGQEVILRCVPISNHLYFYWYRQILGQKVEFLVSFYNNEISEKSEIFDDQFSVERPDGSNFTLKIRSTKLEDSAMYFCASRKTGGITEAFFGQGTRLTVV.

This clonotype was recorded at least ten times. The V call is TRBV7-2, the J call TRBJ2-7; D is ambiguous. The CDR3 is 15 amino acids. V was shortened by 5 bases and J by 4 bases, with 18 bases between the two germline ends. Germline V gene lookup returns CDR1 SGHTA and CDR2 FQGNSA. CDR3 sequence (DNA): TGTGCCAGCAGCCCCCGTCTCCTTACTCGATACGAGCAGTACTTC. Translation gives CASSPRLLTRYEQYF.

This clonotype showed up just a few times. The chain employs TRBV11-3 and TRBJ2-2, with a possible D match to TRBD1 (5 bases). There are 12 residues in the CDR3. V shed 4 bases and J shed 11 bases, with 11 bases lying between them. Germline V gene sequence: CDR1 SGHNT, CDR2 YENEEA. The CDR3 nucleotides read TGTGCCAGCAGCTCGGACATAAGTGAGCTGTTTTTT. This sequence encodes CASSSDISELFF.

The chain uses TRBV7-6 and TRBJ2-2, with 9 bases fitting TRBD1. Germline V lookup: CDR1 SGHVS, CDR2 FNYEAQ. The V and J ends lost 1 base and 13 bases, in that order; junction bases with no gene match: 1. This CDR3 has 12 residues. In DNA form, the CDR3 reads TGTGCCAGCAGCTTAGGGGACAGGGCGCTGTTTTTT. This translates into CASSLGDRALFF.

In this sample, this clonotype turned up many times. The chain couples TRBV12-3 or TRBV12-4 to TRBJ2-1, with a weak D call TRBD2 (5 bases). This CDR3 contains 14 residues. V was trimmed by 4 bases and J by 7 bases, leaving 14 bases between them. The CDR3 spells CASSSLATGNEQFF. In DNA form, the CDR3 reads TGTGCCAGCAGTTCTCTCGCGACGGGGAATGAGCAGTTCTTC.

V and J are TRBV5-1 and TRBJ1-2; no definite D call. The CDR3 covers 13 residues. The V end lost 2 bases, the J end lost 4 bases, and 9 bases lay between the germline ends. The V gene's germline CDR1 is SGHRS and CDR2 YFSETQ. CDR3 protein: CASSFGAGYGYTF. The CDR3 DNA is TGCGCCAGCAGCTTTGGAGCGGGCTATGGCTACACCTTC.

This clonotype was recorded a few times. The J gene is TRBJ1-2, the V gene TRBV4-2; D is unclear. CDR3 length: 15 residues. V lost 0 bases to trimming and J lost 2 bases, with 10 bases between them. Looked up from germline, CDR1 is LGHNA and CDR2 is YNFKEQ. CDR3 sequence reads: CASSQDRNENYGYTF. The CDR3 DNA sequence: TGTGCCAGCAGCCAAGATAGGAATGAAAACTATGGCTACACCTTC.

This clonotype was recorded many times. The chain has TRBV5-1 and TRBJ1-6; 10 bases map to TRBD1. This CDR3 spans 18 amino acids. CDR1 and CDR2 from the germline V gene are SGHRS and YFSETQ. Losses at the gene ends were 2 bases for V and 5 bases for J; bases not matched to a gene: 10. The CDR3 loop is CASSLGTGDYLDNSPLHF. CDR3 DNA: TGCGCCAGCAGCTTAGGGACAGGGGATTACCTGGATAATTCACCCCTCCACTTT.

The gene calls are TRBV7-9 and TRBJ1-1; TRBD1 is a possible D gene (5 bases). V was clipped by 5 bases and J by 9 bases, with 19 bases between them. The CDR3 spans 14 residues. Per germline, CDR1 SEHNR and CDR2 FQNEAQ (reference sequence). The CDR3 reads CASSPDRSVQQAFF. The CDR3 nucleotides read TGTGCCAGCAGCCCTGACAGATCCGTACAACAAGCTTTCTTT.

This clonotype was counted many times. This chain connects TRBV7-6 to TRBJ2-5; 7 nucleotides align to TRBD2. Germline values: CDR1 SGHVS, CDR2 FNYEAQ. The CDR3 covers 16 residues. Trimming took 2 bases from V and 5 from J; bases not matched to a gene: 11. The CDR3 region is CASSLPTSSHGETQYF. The CDR3 DNA follows: TGTGCCAGCAGCTTACCGACTAGCTCACATGGGGAGACCCAGTACTTC.

V is TRBV5-1 and J is TRBJ1-1; the D gene is possibly TRBD1 (6 bases). The CDR3 loop spans 15 amino acids. Per germline, CDR1 SGHRS and CDR2 YFSETQ. The V end lost 3 bases, the J end lost 4 bases, and 16 bases lay between the germline ends. The CDR3 here is CASSWFGGLGTEAFF. CDR3 in DNA: TGCGCCAGCAGCTGGTTCGGGGGGCTAGGCACTGAAGCTTTCTTT.

The V call is TRBV20-1, the J call TRBJ2-1, with D perhaps TRBD2 (5 bases). Trimming pared 5 bases from V and 7 bases from J, leaving 12 bases between. Germline lookup yields CDR1 DFQATT and CDR2 SNEGSKA (reference sequence). The CDR3 loop spans 12 amino acids. The CDR3 DNA sequence: TGCAGTGCTCGACGACGGGAAAATGAGCAGTTCTTC. Translating gives CSARRRENEQFF.

The V and J genes are TRBV15 and TRBJ2-1; the D is unclear. The CDR3 has 15 amino acids. Trimming shortened V by 0 bases and J by 3 bases, and 9 bases separated the two germline ends. The germline gives CDR1 LNHNV, CDR2 YYDKDF (reference sequence). The CDR3 is CATSRDVGIYNEQFF. For the CDR3, the DNA is TGTGCCACCAGCAGAGATGTAGGGATCTACAATGAGCAGTTCTTC.

The sample holds a few counts of this clonotype. The V gene is TRBV4-1, the J gene TRBJ2-3; 10 nucleotides line up with TRBD1. Germline assignment: CDR1 MGHRA and CDR2 YSYEKL. V lost 4 bases, J lost 2 bases, and 6 bases stayed unmatched. This CDR3 has 16 amino acids. The DNA of the CDR3 is TGCGCCAGCAGCCGGTACGGGACAGGGGCCACAGATACGCAGTATTTT. Translation: CASSRYGTGATDTQYF.